This T cell receptor beta chain was profiled in a study of cytomegalovirus exposure and HLA in healthy donors. PCR amplification relied on 60 Vbeta primers (plus 13 Jbeta primers). TCRdb keeps only in-frame clones here, not all; method: immunoSEQ multiplex PCR. The sample includes about 65,000 clones, around 62% of them seen just once. The germline gives CDR1 SQVTM, CDR2 ANQGSEA. V was cut by 4 bases and J by 0 bases, with 9 bases left in between. The CDR3 runs 14 residues. This sequence joins TRBV29-1 and TRBJ2-2; tentative D call: TRBD2 (6 bases). This sequence was found in a man under 40 in good health and CMV-seronegative. The sample taken for sequencing was PBMCs. This CDR3 reads CSVARDSNTGELFF. In nucleotides, the CDR3 is TGCAGCGTTGCCCGGGACTCGAACACCGGGGAGCTGTTTTTT.